Following are 21 T cell receptor beta chains from one sample sequenced in a study of cytomegalovirus exposure and HLA in healthy donors. 13 Jbeta primers and 60 Vbeta primers were used for the PCR. Sequenced by immunoSEQ multiplex PCR; TCRdb stores in-frame clones only, minus some. The table has roughly 120,000 clones, approximately 80% seen once; the top ten hold about 5.4%. Sequenced input: PBMCs. The receptors come from a woman aged 25 to 39 in good health and CMV-seropositive.

CDR3 sequence: CASSSTGMNTEAFF. The CDR3 coding sequence is TGTGCCAGCAGCTCTACAGGCATGAACACTGAAGCTTTCTTT. V gene TRBV6-5 combines with J gene TRBJ1-1, with a possible D match to TRBD1 (5 bases). The CDR3 runs to 14 residues. The V end was cut by 6 bases, the J end by 0 bases, with 11 bases between. CDR1 MNHEY and CDR2 SVGAGI come from the germline V gene.

This clone has more than one count but fewer than ten. The chain combines TRBV19 with TRBJ2-3; TRBD1 matches 9 bases. V shed 2 bases, J shed 6 bases, and the junction held 9 bases outside the gene matches. This CDR3 comprises 16 residues. CDR1 and CDR2 from the germline V gene are LNHDA and SQIVND (reference sequence). The CDR3 region is CASSITPGQGGDTQYF. The CDR3 coding sequence is TGTGCCAGTAGTATAACGCCGGGACAGGGAGGGGATACGCAGTATTTT.

This sequence joins TRBV21-1 and TRBJ1-3; no DNA check was done on the table's D call, TRBD1. TRBV21-1 is assigned pseudogene status. The CDR3 runs to 17 residues. As DNA, the CDR3 is TGTGCCAGCAGCAAATGGCGGACAAAATACTCTGGAAACACCATATATTTT. Amino acids: CASSKWRTKYSGNTIYF.

The rearrangement uses TRBV30 and TRBJ2-7; possible D gene TRBD1, 6 bases. CDR1 and CDR2 (germline): GTSNPN, SVGIG (reference sequence). The V end was cut by 5 bases, the J end by 1 base, with 9 bases between. The CDR3 loop spans 12 amino acids. CDR3 sequence reads: CAWQGNSYEQYF. For the CDR3, the DNA is TGTGCCTGGCAGGGGAATTCCTACGAGCAGTACTTC.

V usage is TRBV28 and J usage is TRBJ1-3, with D unclear. From germline, CDR1 is MDHEN and CDR2 SYDVKM. V was trimmed by 1 base and J by 4 bases, leaving 11 bases between them. The CDR3 extends over 15 amino acids. This CDR3 reads CASSLSTSGGNTIYF. The CDR3 DNA sequence: TGTGCCAGCAGTTTATCGACATCGGGGGGAAACACCATATATTTT.

The V gene is TRBV7-9, the J gene TRBJ1-1, with unresolved D. The germline gives CDR1 SEHNR, CDR2 FQNEAQ (reference sequence). V lost 7 bases, J lost 5 bases, and 8 bases lay in between. The CDR3 runs 11 residues. The CDR3 loop reads CASNSLTEAFF. CDR3 nucleotides: TGTGCCAGCAACTCCCTGACTGAAGCTTTCTTT. The full variable domain, completed using reference TRBV7-9 and TRBJ1-1, is DTGVSQNPRHKITKRGQNVTFRCDPISEHNRLYWYRQTLGQGPEFLTYFQNEAQLEKSRLLSDRFSAERPKGSFSTLEIQRTEQGDSAMYLCASNSLTEAFFGQGTRLTVV.

This clone has a handful of counts. The V and J genes are TRBV11-3 and TRBJ1-4; the match to TRBD1 covers 9 bases. J lost 6 bases, V lost 5 bases, and 7 bases had no gene match. Germline V gives CDR1 SGHNT, CDR2 YENEEA. The CDR3 consists of 15 residues. In DNA, the CDR3 is TGTGCCAGCAGCCCGGGACAGGGTTTTGATGAAAAACTGTTTTTT. Amino acid sequence: CASSPGQGFDEKLFF.

The genes are TRBV10-1 and TRBJ2-7; D is unclear. Germline-derived CDR1 and CDR2 are WNHNN and SYGVQD (reference sequence). CDR3 size: 14 residues. Deletions cut 0 bases from V and 1 base from J, with 7 bases between. In DNA form, the CDR3 reads TGCGCCAGCAGTGAGTCGATTAGATCCTACGAGCAGTACTTC. Its translation: CASSESIRSYEQYF.

This chain uses TRBV2 with TRBJ1-4; D might be TRBD1 (6 bases). The V end was cut by 6 bases, the J end by 5 bases, with 19 bases between. The length of the CDR3 is 16 residues. Germline V gene sequence: CDR1 SNHLY, CDR2 FYNNEI. The CDR3: CASRGGSNINNEKLFF. The CDR3 DNA is TGTGCCAGCAGAGGGGGTTCAAATATAAACAATGAAAAACTGTTTTTT.

The chain has TRBV29-1 and TRBJ1-4; D ambiguous. Trimming stripped 4 bases from V and 8 bases from J, with 8 bases between. Looked up from germline, CDR1 is SQVTM and CDR2 is ANQGSEA. This CDR3 is 11 amino acids long. The CDR3 spells CSVGLGEKLFF. The CDR3 region has the DNA TGCAGCGTTGGACTAGGAGAAAAACTGTTTTTT.

In its sample, this clone was seen once. V and J are TRBV2 and TRBJ2-7, with TRBD2 matching over 10 bases. The CDR3 consists of 15 residues. Germline CDR1 and CDR2: SNHLY and FYNNEI. V was clipped by 5 bases and J by 2 bases; unmatched bases: 6. The CDR3 sequence is CASSITSGAPYEQYF. The CDR3 nucleotides read TGTGCCAGCAGTATTACTAGCGGGGCCCCCTACGAGCAGTACTTC.

The chain combines TRBV19 with TRBJ2-7, with 9 nucleotides matching TRBD2. The CDR3 is made up of 15 amino acids. The germline CDR1 and CDR2 sequences are LNHDA and SQIVND (reference sequence). Trimming removed 5 bases from V and 1 base from J; junction bases left unmatched: 6. CDR3 sequence: CASSPERGASYEQYF. In DNA form, the CDR3 reads TGTGCCAGTAGTCCCGAGCGGGGGGCTTCCTACGAGCAGTACTTC.

In this sample, this clone turned up once. The chain joins TRBV11-3 to TRBJ2-7, with 9 bases that match TRBD1. Per germline, CDR1 SGHNT and CDR2 YENEEA. V shed 5 bases, J shed 4 bases, and the junction held 9 bases outside the gene matches. CDR3 length: 15 residues. Written as DNA, the CDR3 is TGTGCCAGCAGCCCTACCGGGACAGGGATGTACGAGCAGTACTTC. This translates into CASSPTGTGMYEQYF.

This clone has just one count. The V call is TRBV19, the J call TRBJ2-2, with D uncertain. The CDR3 sequence is 15 residues long. Germline V gene data show CDR1 as LNHDA and CDR2 as SQIVND (reference sequence). Trimming removed 4 bases from V and 1 base from J, with 10 bases in between. The chain's CDR3 is CASSTLTVNTGELFF. Here the CDR3 DNA reads TGTGCCAGTAGTACCCTCACAGTGAACACCGGGGAGCTGTTTTTT.

Remarks on this clone: The DNA is left out, because the CDR3 cannot be placed on it with certainty; the CDR3 is given as TCRdb lists it. The chain recombines TRBV6-1 with TRBJ1-5. The CDR3 is 15 residues long, counting both termini. The germline gives CDR1 MNHNS, CDR2 SASEGT. CDR3 sequence reads: CASSTSGYGNQPQHF.

Only a few counts were recorded for this clone. The chain uses TRBV10-1 and TRBJ1-1; the D gene is possibly TRBD1 (5 bases). Per germline, CDR1 WNHNN and CDR2 SYGVQD (reference sequence). Trimming took off 9 bases at V and 1 base at J, with 12 bases between the two ends. The CDR3 extends over 13 amino acids. CDR3 region: CARRGSTNTEAFF. CDR3 DNA sequence: TGCGCCAGGCGGGGCTCCACGAACACTGAAGCTTTCTTT.

V usage is TRBV7-3 and J usage is TRBJ2-2; D is possibly TRBD1 (6 bases). CDR3 length equals 17 residues. V was clipped by 1 base and J by 6 bases, with 18 bases between them. CDR1 SGHTA and CDR2 FQGTGA come from the germline V gene. The DNA of the CDR3 is TGTGCCAGCAGCTTAAGACAGGCGGCCTTGGAACCCGGGGAGCTGTTTTTT. It translates to CASSLRQAALEPGELFF.

As to this clone: A read error may produce the germline difference seen at one junction end. The V call is TRBV7-7, the J call TRBJ2-7, with D possibly being TRBD1 (5 bases). Germline values: CDR1 SSHAT, CDR2 FNYEAQ (reference sequence). This CDR3 is built from 13 residues. This CDR3 reads CASSLNKDQGQYF. The DNA for the CDR3 is TGTGCTAGCAGCCTCAATAAGGACCAGGGGCAGTACTTC.

Remarks on this clone: This sample also contains other DNA sequences that code for the same CDR3. The chain recombines TRBV7-9 with TRBJ1-2; no reliable D call. The CDR3 is 14 amino acids. Germline CDR1 SEHNR, CDR2 FQNEAQ (reference sequence). Trimming left V 4 bases short and J 2 bases short, with 11 bases between. The DNA for the CDR3 is TGTGCCAGCAGCTCCCTAACAGAGAACTATGGCTACACCTTC. Protein: CASSSLTENYGYTF.

This sequence joins TRBV5-1 and TRBJ2-5, with D perhaps TRBD1 (5 bases). The CDR3 runs 12 residues. CDR1 is SGHRS, CDR2 YFSETQ, per germline. V lost 6 bases and J 1 base, leaving 7 bases between the germline ends. The CDR3 DNA sequence: TGCGCCAGCACTGACAGCCAAGAGACCCAGTACTTC. Translating it yields CASTDSQETQYF.

The table lists this clone with a few counts. The chain links TRBV5-8 to TRBJ2-5; 8 nucleotides match TRBD2. CDR1 is SGHTS and CDR2 is YDEGEE in the germline V gene. The V and J ends lost 1 base and 4 bases, in that order; junction bases with no gene match: 9. CDR3 length: 16 amino acids. In DNA, the CDR3 is TGTGCCAGCAGCTTGATTCCGACGGGGGGGGGAGAGACCCAGTACTTC. This translates into CASSLIPTGGGETQYF.